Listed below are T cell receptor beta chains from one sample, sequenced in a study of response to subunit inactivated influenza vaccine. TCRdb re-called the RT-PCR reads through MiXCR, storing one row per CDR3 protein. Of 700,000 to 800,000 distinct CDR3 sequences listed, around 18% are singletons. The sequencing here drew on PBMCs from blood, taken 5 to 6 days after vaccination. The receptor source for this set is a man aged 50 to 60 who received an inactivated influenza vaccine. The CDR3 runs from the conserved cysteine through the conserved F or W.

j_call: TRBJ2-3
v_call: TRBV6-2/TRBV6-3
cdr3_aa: CASSYISGDTQYF

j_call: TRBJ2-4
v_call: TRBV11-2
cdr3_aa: CASRPVDRTIIQYF

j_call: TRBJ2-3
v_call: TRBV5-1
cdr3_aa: CASSLSGPKGDTQYF

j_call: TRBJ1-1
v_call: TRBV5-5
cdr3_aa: CASSIQGRTEAFF

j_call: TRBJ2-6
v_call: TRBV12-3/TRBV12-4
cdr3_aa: CAVTWDRGTGANVLTF

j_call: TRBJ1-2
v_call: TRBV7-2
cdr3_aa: CASSFGQVGGYTF

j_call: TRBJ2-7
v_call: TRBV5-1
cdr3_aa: CASSFDPSDSSYEQYF

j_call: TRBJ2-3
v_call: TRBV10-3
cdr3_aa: CAISESGSADTQYF

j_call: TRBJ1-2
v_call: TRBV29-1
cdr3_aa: CSVDEDGYTF

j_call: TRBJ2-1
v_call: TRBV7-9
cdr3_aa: CASSSAAYNEQFF

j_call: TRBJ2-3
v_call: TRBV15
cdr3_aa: CATSLKGADTQYF

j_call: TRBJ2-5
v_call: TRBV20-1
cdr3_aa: CSARDGSSGETQYF

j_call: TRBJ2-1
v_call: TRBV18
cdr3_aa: CASSPSGETYNEQFF

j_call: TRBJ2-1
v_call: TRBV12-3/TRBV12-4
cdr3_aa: CASSPRRLAGDNEQFF

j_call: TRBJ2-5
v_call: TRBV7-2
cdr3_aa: CASSPSYQETQYF

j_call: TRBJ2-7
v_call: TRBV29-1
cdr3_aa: CSVEAGRSYEQYF

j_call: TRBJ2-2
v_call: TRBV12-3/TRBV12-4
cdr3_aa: CASSRVNTGELFF

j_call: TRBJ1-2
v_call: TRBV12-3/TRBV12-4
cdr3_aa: CASSFRTVANYGYTF

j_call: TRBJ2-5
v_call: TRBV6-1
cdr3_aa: CASKRQGWGQTQYF

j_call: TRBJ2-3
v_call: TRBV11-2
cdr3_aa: CASSLHPLADTQYF

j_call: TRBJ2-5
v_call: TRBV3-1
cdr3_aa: CASSQPGTRTETQYF

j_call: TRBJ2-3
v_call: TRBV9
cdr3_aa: CASSMGTDTQYF

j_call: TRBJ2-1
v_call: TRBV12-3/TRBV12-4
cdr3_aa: CASSSGTSGGAGRNEQFF

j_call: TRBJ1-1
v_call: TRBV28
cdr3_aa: CASIVTGINTEAFF

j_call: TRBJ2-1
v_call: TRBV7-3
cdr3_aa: CASSQYSGSSYNEQFF

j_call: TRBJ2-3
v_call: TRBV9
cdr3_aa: CASSVGSGPTDTQYF

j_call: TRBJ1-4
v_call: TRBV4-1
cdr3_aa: CASSQDKGGKRTTNEKLFF

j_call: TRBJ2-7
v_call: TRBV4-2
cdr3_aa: CASSRQRGPYEQYF

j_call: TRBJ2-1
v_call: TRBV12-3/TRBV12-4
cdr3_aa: CASSPRLAGGSDEQFF

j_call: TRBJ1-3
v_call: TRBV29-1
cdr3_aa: CSAAVSGNTIYF

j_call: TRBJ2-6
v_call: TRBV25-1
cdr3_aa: CATSGRVGANVLTF

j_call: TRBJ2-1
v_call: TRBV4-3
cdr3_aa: CASSQRTGMNEQFF

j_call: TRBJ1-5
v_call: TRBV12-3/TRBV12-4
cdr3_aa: CASSLGGSGQPQHF

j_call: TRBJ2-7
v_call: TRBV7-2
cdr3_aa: CASSLDRGGSYEQYF

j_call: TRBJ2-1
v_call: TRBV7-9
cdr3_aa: CASSQTLNEQFF

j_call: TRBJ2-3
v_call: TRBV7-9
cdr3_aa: CASSFDIGTSTDTQYF

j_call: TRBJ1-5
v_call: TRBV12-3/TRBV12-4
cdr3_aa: CASRLRDADQPQHF

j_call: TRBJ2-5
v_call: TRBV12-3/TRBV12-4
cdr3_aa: CASSLGYETQYF

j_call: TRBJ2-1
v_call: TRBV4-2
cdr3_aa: CASSQEASGGAYEQFF

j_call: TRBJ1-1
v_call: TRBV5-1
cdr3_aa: CASHDRRGTSEAFF